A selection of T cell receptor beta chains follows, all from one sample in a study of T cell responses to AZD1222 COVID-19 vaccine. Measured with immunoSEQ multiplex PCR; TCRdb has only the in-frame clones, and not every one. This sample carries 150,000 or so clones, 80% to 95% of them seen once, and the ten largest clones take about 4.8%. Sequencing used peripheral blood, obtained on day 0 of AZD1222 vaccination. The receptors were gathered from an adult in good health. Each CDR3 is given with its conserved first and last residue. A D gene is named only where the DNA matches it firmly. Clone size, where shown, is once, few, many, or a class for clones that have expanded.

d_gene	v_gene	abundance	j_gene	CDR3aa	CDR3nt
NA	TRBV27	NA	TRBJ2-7	CASSLRTRTHEQYF	TGTGCCAGCAGTTTGAGAACCCGGACCCACGAGCAGTACTTC
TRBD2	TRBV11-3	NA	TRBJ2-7	CASSSGRDYEQYF	TGTGCCAGCAGCTCTGGGAGGGACTACGAGCAGTACTTC
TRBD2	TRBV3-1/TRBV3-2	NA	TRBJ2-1	CASSRNVGGRAYNEQFF	TGTGCCAGCAGCCGAAATGTCGGCGGGAGGGCCTACAATGAGCAGTTCTTC
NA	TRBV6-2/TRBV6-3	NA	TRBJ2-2	CASSYFGTGELFF	TGTGCCAGCAGTTATTTCGGCACCGGGGAGCTGTTTTTT
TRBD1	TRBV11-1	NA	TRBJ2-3	CASSLALRDRGDTQYF	TGTGCCAGCAGCTTAGCATTGCGGGACAGGGGAGATACGCAGTATTTT
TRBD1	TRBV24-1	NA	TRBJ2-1	CATSDSGTGQYNEQFF	TGTGCCACCAGTGATTCCGGGACAGGGCAATACAATGAGCAGTTCTTC
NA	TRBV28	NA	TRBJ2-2	CASSLLMGGRTGELFF	TGTGCCAGCAGTCTCCTTATGGGAGGACGCACCGGGGAGCTGTTTTTT
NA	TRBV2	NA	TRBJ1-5	CASTGTFSNQPQHF	TGTGCCAGCACTGGGACTTTTAGCAATCAGCCCCAGCATTTT
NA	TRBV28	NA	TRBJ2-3	CASSFYRASTDTQYF	TGTGCCAGCAGTTTCTACAGGGCTTCCACAGATACGCAGTATTTT
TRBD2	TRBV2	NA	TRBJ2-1	CASRKAGGEEQFF	TGTGCCAGTCGGAAAGCGGGAGGTGAGGAGCAGTTCTTC
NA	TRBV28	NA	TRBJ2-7	CASVPAPSYEQYF	TGTGCCTCTGTACCGGCCCCCTCCTACGAGCAGTACTTC
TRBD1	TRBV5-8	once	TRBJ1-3	CASSTAGTVSGNTIYF	TGTGCCAGCAGCACGGCTGGGACAGTCTCTGGAAACACCATATATTTT
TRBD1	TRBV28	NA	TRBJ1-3	CASNGQGENTIYF	TGTGCCAGCAACGGACAGGGCGAAAACACCATATATTTT
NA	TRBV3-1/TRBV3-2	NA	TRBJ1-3	CASSQEWRGGTIYF	TGTGCCAGCAGCCAAGAGTGGAGGGGGGGCACCATATATTTT
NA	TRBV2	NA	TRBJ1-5	CASIPQEGGQPQHF	TGTGCCAGCATACCACAGGAGGGTGGCCAGCCCCAGCATTTT
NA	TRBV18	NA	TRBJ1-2	CASSPGQGNGYTF	TGTGCCAGCTCCCCAGGGCAAGGGAATGGCTACACCTTC
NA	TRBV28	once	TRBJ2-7	CASSFVVSSPEQYF	TGTGCCAGCAGTTTCGTAGTTTCCAGTCCCGAGCAGTACTTC
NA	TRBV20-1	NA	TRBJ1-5	CSASRVGSNQPQHF	TGCAGTGCTAGTAGGGTGGGGAGCAATCAGCCCCAGCATTTT
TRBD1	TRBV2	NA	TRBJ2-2	CASSWSLQGVTGELFF	TGTGCCAGCAGTTGGAGTCTACAGGGGGTAACCGGGGAGCTGTTTTTT
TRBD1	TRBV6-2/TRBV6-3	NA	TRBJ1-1	CASSYPTGVNTEAFF	TGTGCCAGCAGTTACCCGACAGGGGTGAACACTGAAGCTTTCTTT
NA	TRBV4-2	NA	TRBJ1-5	CASSQDQRNQPQHF	TGTGCCAGCAGCCAAGATCAAAGGAATCAGCCCCAGCATTTT
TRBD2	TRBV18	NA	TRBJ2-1	CASSLSTSGRVRNEQFF	TGTGCCAGCTCACTTTCGACTAGCGGGAGGGTAAGGAATGAGCAGTTCTTC
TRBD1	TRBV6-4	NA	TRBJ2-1	CASSDPGQGLNEQFF	TGTGCCAGCAGTGACCCCGGACAGGGCCTCAATGAGCAGTTCTTC
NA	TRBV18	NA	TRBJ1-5	CASSPEGQPQHF	TGTGCCAGCTCACCCGAGGGACAGCCCCAGCATTTT
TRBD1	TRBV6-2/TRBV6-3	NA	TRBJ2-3	CASSSRDRFTDTQYF	TGTGCCAGCAGTTCCCGGGACAGATTCACAGATACGCAGTATTTT